These 32 T cell receptor beta chains share one sample of origin, sequenced in a study of shared clonotypes between healthy human individuals. Profiling relied on immunoSEQ multiplex PCR, and the TCRdb table lists in-frame clones only, not all of them. Here the sample spans over 950,000 clones, 70% to 80% being singletons. The sample consisted of memory CD4+ T cells from PBMCs. This sample's subset: CD45RA-negative fraction. The source of these receptors is a man between 18 and 29 years old in good health. Some clones in this sample may be carry-over from other donors' samples.

This clone appeared once. The chain recombines TRBV4-1 with TRBJ2-3, with D perhaps TRBD1 or TRBD2 (5 bases each). The CDR3 sequence is 16 residues long. Germline CDR1 is MGHRA and CDR2 is YSYEKL. V was cut by 4 bases and J by 0 bases, with 14 bases left in between. The CDR3 here is CASSLRVGDSTDTQYF. The CDR3 nucleotides are TGCGCCAGCAGCCTACGGGTGGGGGACAGCACAGATACGCAGTATTTT.

The sample holds a few counts of this clone. The gene calls are TRBV5-5 and TRBJ2-3; D might be TRBD2 (6 bases). Germline V gives CDR1 SGHKS, CDR2 YYEKEE (reference sequence). Deletions cut 0 bases from V and 5 bases from J, with 13 bases between. The CDR3 loop spans 15 amino acids. The CDR3 DNA reads as TGTGCCAGCAGCTTGGTTGGGGGGTTGCTAGATACGCAGTATTTT. Its translation is CASSLVGGLLDTQYF.

As regards this clone: Other DNA sequences from this sample encode an identical CDR3 as well. V and J are TRBV9 and TRBJ2-1, with D perhaps assigned TRBD1 or TRBD2 (5 bases each). Germline lookup yields CDR1 SGDLS and CDR2 YYNGEE. The V end lost 0 bases, the J end lost 5 bases, and 6 bases lay between the germline ends. CDR3 length: 13 residues. CDR3 protein: CASSVAGHNEQFF. The DNA for the CDR3 is TGTGCCAGCAGCGTAGCGGGGCACAATGAGCAGTTCTTC.

The CDR3 here is CASSPLLRSGRGTGELFF. CDR3 bases: TGTGCCAGCAGCCCCCTCCTCAGGAGCGGGAGGGGCACCGGGGAGCTGTTTTTT. The genes are TRBV9 and TRBJ2-2, with TRBD2 identical over 10 bases. Trimming cost V 4 bases and J 4 bases; bases outside gene matches: 13. Germline CDR1 SGDLS, CDR2 YYNGEE. The CDR3 sequence is 18 residues long.

The rearrangement uses TRBV7-9 and TRBJ2-7; a possible D gene is TRBD2 (6 bases). Trimming took off 5 bases at V and 6 bases at J, with 17 bases between the two ends. This CDR3 is built from 14 residues. The germline V gene has CDR1 SEHNR and CDR2 FQNEAQ (reference sequence). Here the CDR3 DNA reads TGTGCCAGCAGCCCCCCGGGACTCTCCCCCGAGCAGTACTTC. Protein sequence: CASSPPGLSPEQYF.

The CDR3 here is CASSARASYEQYF. For the CDR3, the DNA is TGTGCCAGCAGTGCCAGGGCCTCCTACGAGCAGTACTTC. The rearrangement joins TRBV25-1 to TRBJ2-7; tentatively, D is TRBD1 (5 bases). Germline V lookup: CDR1 MGHDK, CDR2 SYGVNS. CDR3 length: 13 residues. Trimming pared 4 bases from V and 0 bases from J, leaving 7 bases between.

The rearrangement links TRBV30 to TRBJ1-5, with D maybe TRBD1 (6 bases). Looked up from germline, CDR1 is GTSNPN and CDR2 is SVGIG (reference sequence). This CDR3 has 16 amino acids. V dropped 3 bases and J dropped 2 bases, with 17 bases sitting between them. CDR3 loop: CAWSVGGGGGNQPQHF. CDR3 in DNA: TGTGCCTGGAGCGTAGGCGGGGGCGGGGGCAATCAGCCCCAGCATTTT.

A note on this clone: This may be a read error: a much more frequent sequence differs by one nucleotide. V and J are TRBV30 and TRBJ1-4; TRBD1 matches at 10 bases. CDR1 GTSNPN and CDR2 SVGIG come from the germline V gene (reference sequence). CDR3 length: 13 residues. The CDR3 coding sequence is TGTGCCTTGAGTAGGGACAGGGGTGAAAAACTGTTTTTT. It codes for CALSRDRGEKLFF. Drawing the rest from reference TRBV30 and TRBJ1-4, the complete variable domain is SQTIHQWPATLVQPVGSPLSLECTVEGTSNPNLYWYRQAAGRGLQLLFYSVGIGQISSEVPQNLSASRPQDRQFILSSKKLLLSDSGFYLCALSRDRGEKLFFGSGTQLSVL.

This clone turned up a few times. V is TRBV9 and J is TRBJ2-1; 7 nucleotides agree with TRBD1. The length of the CDR3 is 14 residues. The trim removed 8 bases at V and 3 bases at J, leaving 8 bases unmatched. Germline CDR1 is SGDLS and CDR2 is YYNGEE. The chain's CDR3 is CASSTRDSYNEQFF. As DNA, the CDR3 is TGTGCCAGTTCCACAAGGGACAGCTACAATGAGCAGTTCTTC.

The chain is built from TRBV5-1 and TRBJ1-5, with D uncertain. This CDR3 is built from 16 residues. With 2 bases removed from V and 0 bases from J, the gap between germline ends came to 12 bases. The germline V gene has CDR1 SGHRS and CDR2 YFSETQ. Written as DNA, the CDR3 is TGCGCCAGCAGCTTAGGAGGCTTTAATAGCAATCAGCCCCAGCATTTT. Protein product: CASSLGGFNSNQPQHF.

This sequence joins TRBV7-2 and TRBJ2-5; D call uncertain. Deletions cut 0 bases from V and 3 bases from J, with 8 bases between. Per the germline V gene, CDR1 is SGHTA and CDR2 is FQGNSA. This CDR3 is built from 14 residues. CDR3 in amino acids: CASSLALWKETQYF. The CDR3 DNA sequence: TGTGCCAGCAGCTTAGCGCTCTGGAAAGAGACCCAGTACTTC.

The chain is built from TRBV29-1 and TRBJ2-1; no clear D. Per germline, CDR1 SQVTM and CDR2 ANQGSEA. Trimming removed 0 bases from V and 1 base from J, with 13 bases in between. The CDR3 consists of 16 residues. The chain's CDR3 is CSVEDRSWGSYNEQFF. The DNA of the CDR3 is TGCAGCGTTGAAGATCGGTCGTGGGGTTCCTACAATGAGCAGTTCTTC.

As regards this clone: A read error may be the cause here, since a much bigger clone is one base away. This chain joins TRBV11-1 and TRBJ1-5; 8 bases agree with TRBD1. The V gene end was trimmed by 5 bases and the J gene end by 2 bases; junction bases not matched to a gene: 2. The CDR3 extends over 14 amino acids. Germline CDR1 is SGHAT and CDR2 is FQDESV (reference sequence). The CDR3 DNA follows: TGTGCCAGCAGCGCGACAGGGGGCAATCAGCCCCAGCATTTT. It yields the protein CASSATGGNQPQHF.

The rearrangement uses TRBV27 and TRBJ1-2; 7 bases map to TRBD1. The ends lost 6 bases at V and 2 bases at J; junction bases unmatched: 3. This CDR3 region has 13 residues. The germline gives CDR1 MNHEY, CDR2 SMNVEV (reference sequence). Written as DNA, the CDR3 is TGTGCCAGCAGCAAACAGGGGAACTATGGCTACACCTTC. Translated: CASSKQGNYGYTF.

A few counts support this clone. The gene calls are TRBV18 and TRBJ1-1, with a weak D call TRBD1 (5 bases). Trimming left V 1 base short and J 5 bases short, with 11 bases between. CDR3 length: 14 amino acids. In germline, CDR1 is KGHSH, CDR2 LQKENI. The CDR3 reads CASSPQQGETEAFF. The CDR3 DNA follows: TGTGCCAGCTCACCACAGCAGGGAGAGACTGAAGCTTTCTTT.

The V call is TRBV6-6, the J call TRBJ2-7; the D gene is possibly TRBD1 (6 bases). This CDR3 is 15 amino acids long. Trimming cost V 0 bases and J 3 bases, with 12 bases left between them. Germline CDR1 and CDR2: MNHNY and SVGAGI (reference sequence). The CDR3 coding sequence is TGTGCCAGCAGTTACTCGAGCAGGGGCGTCTACGAGCAGTACTTC. Protein product: CASSYSSRGVYEQYF.

This clone was detected only once. V is TRBV27 and J is TRBJ2-5; D gene unclear. The germline V and J ends were trimmed by 3 bases and 1 base, with 6 bases remaining between them. Germline V gene sequence: CDR1 MNHEY, CDR2 SMNVEV (reference sequence). This CDR3 contains 13 residues. DNA of the CDR3: TGTGCCAGCAGTTTCGTCGGCCAAGAGACCCAGTACTTC. Protein sequence: CASSFVGQETQYF.

This chain links TRBV28 with TRBJ2-7; 7 nucleotides match TRBD2. The germline gives CDR1 MDHEN, CDR2 SYDVKM. The CDR3 spans 14 residues. The junction had 12 bases not matched to a gene; V was cut back by 1 base and J by 12 bases. CDR3 coding DNA: TGTGCCAGCAGTTTATCAGTGGGGGTAGCGGGCATGTACTTC. Residues: CASSLSVGVAGMYF.

This clone was counted a few times. The chain couples TRBV29-1 to TRBJ2-2; D may be TRBD2 (7 bases). The V gene lost 5 bases and the J gene lost 3 bases, with 16 bases spanning the gap. Germline V gene data show CDR1 as SQVTM and CDR2 as ANQGSEA. The CDR3 is 15 residues long. The CDR3 DNA is TGCAGCGTTACAGGAAGGGGGGGCGACACCGGGGAGCTGTTTTTT. This encodes CSVTGRGGDTGELFF.

This clone was picked up a small number of times. The same CDR3 is also encoded by other DNA sequences in this sample. The chain uses TRBV5-1 and TRBJ2-2; D uncertain. V dropped 0 bases and J dropped 1 base, with 7 bases sitting between them. The CDR3 covers 15 residues. Germline V gives CDR1 SGHRS, CDR2 YFSETQ. CDR3 DNA sequence: TGCGCCAGCAGCTTGGCCGTGGGGAACACCGGGGAGCTGTTTTTT. This sequence encodes CASSLAVGNTGELFF.

The chain carries TRBV28 and TRBJ1-2, with D possibly matching TRBD1 (5 bases). This CDR3 region has 14 residues. V lost 7 bases, J lost 2 bases, and 14 bases lay in between. From germline, CDR1 is MDHEN and CDR2 SYDVKM. CDR3 protein: CASTLQQENYGYTF. The CDR3 nucleotides read TGTGCCAGCACTCTCCAACAGGAGAACTATGGCTACACCTTC.

This clone was seen many times. The rearrangement uses TRBV10-3 and TRBJ1-3; a possible D gene is TRBD1 (5 bases). V dropped 2 bases and J dropped 1 base, with 6 bases sitting between them. The CDR3 runs to 14 residues. Per germline, CDR1 ENHRY and CDR2 SYGVKD. In DNA form, the CDR3 reads TGTGCCATCAGTGAGGCAGGGTCTGGAAACACCATATATTTT. It encodes CAISEAGSGNTIYF.

V and J are TRBV7-2 and TRBJ2-7; possible D gene TRBD2, 6 bases. Deletions cut 3 bases from V and 4 bases from J, with 13 bases between. Germline V gene lookup returns CDR1 SGHTA and CDR2 FQGNSA. The CDR3 loop spans 14 amino acids. In nucleotides, the CDR3 is TGTGCCAGCAGCTTTGGGGGGAAGAATTACGAGCAGTACTTC. Amino acids: CASSFGGKNYEQYF. Combining the CDR3 with reference TRBV7-2 and TRBJ2-7 gives the whole variable domain GAGVSQSPSNKVTEKGKDVELRCDPISGHTALYWYRQSLGQGLEFLIYFQGNSAPDKSGLPSDRFSAERTGGSVSTLTIQRTQQEDSAVYLCASSFGGKNYEQYFGPGTRLTVT.

In regard to this clone: One end of the junction is discordant with germline, which a read error may explain. As DNA, the CDR3 is TGCGCCAGCAGCCAGCAGATTACAGTGTCGGTAAGGTCATCCTTT. It translates to CASSQQITVSVRSSF. The J gene is TRBJ1-1, the V gene TRBV4-3; D call uncertain. The CDR3 totals 15 residues. Germline V gene sequence: CDR1 LGHNA, CDR2 YSLEER.

Notes on this clone: A much larger clone is a single base away; this may be a read error. The CDR3 nucleotides read TGTGCCAGCAGCTTAGGGGGCCAAGAGACCCAGTACTTC. Translated: CASSLGGQETQYF. The chain couples TRBV7-2 to TRBJ2-5, with no clear D. CDR3 length: 13 amino acids. The germline gives CDR1 SGHTA, CDR2 FQGNSA. V was clipped by 1 base and J by 1 base, with 4 bases between them. The full variable domain, in which reference TRBV7-2 and TRBJ2-5 provide the parts outside the CDR3, is GAGVSQSPSNKVTEKGKDVELRCDPISGHTALYWYRQSLGQGLEFLIYFQGNSAPDKSGLPSDRFSAERTGGSVSTLTIQRTQQEDSAVYLCASSLGGQETQYFGPGTRLLVL.

The chain employs TRBV18 and TRBJ2-7; 7 positions match TRBD2. The CDR3 length is 16 residues. The ends lost 4 bases at V and 1 base at J; junction bases unmatched: 10. Looked up from germline, CDR1 is KGHSH and CDR2 is LQKENI. The CDR3 sequence: CASSLLAATLSYEQYF. CDR3 nucleotides: TGTGCCAGCTCACTTCTAGCGGCAACTCTGTCCTACGAGCAGTACTTC.

This rearrangement joins TRBV6-1 to TRBJ2-1, with TRBD1 as a possible D gene (5 bases). This CDR3 spans 16 amino acids. CDR1 MNHNS and CDR2 SASEGT come from the germline V gene. V was clipped by 1 base and J by 7 bases, with 17 bases between them. The CDR3 sequence is CASSEVRRAARNEQFF. CDR3 bases: TGTGCCAGCAGTGAAGTTCGCAGGGCAGCTAGGAATGAGCAGTTCTTC.

In the case of this clone: Other DNA sequences in the same sample also yield this CDR3. This chain links TRBV5-1 with TRBJ1-1; maybe TRBD1 (5 bases). This CDR3 is built from 13 residues. Trimming removed 3 bases from V and 1 base from J, with 7 bases in between. Germline-derived CDR1 and CDR2 are SGHRS and YFSETQ. As DNA, the CDR3 is TGCGCCAGCAGCTCAGGGTGGAACACTGAAGCTTTCTTT. It translates to CASSSGWNTEAFF.

This clone was counted a few times. V is TRBV27 and J is TRBJ2-1; the D is unclear. V lost 3 bases to trimming and J lost 3 bases, with 0 bases between them. CDR1 is MNHEY, CDR2 SMNVEV, per germline (reference sequence). The CDR3 is 11 residues long. The CDR3 DNA reads TGTGCCAGCAGTTTCTACAATGAGCAGTTCTTC. Translation: CASSFYNEQFF.

The V call is TRBV11-2, the J call TRBJ2-5; 12 nucleotides align to TRBD2. The CDR3 has 16 amino acids. With 5 bases clipped from V and 2 bases from J, the junction kept 6 bases outside the gene matches. Germline CDR1 and CDR2: SGHAT and FQNNGV. This chain's CDR3 is CASSLGTSGLQETQYF. For the CDR3, the DNA is TGTGCCAGCAGCCTAGGGACTAGCGGGCTACAAGAGACCCAGTACTTC.

This chain joins TRBV7-8 and TRBJ2-5, with 14 bases identical to TRBD2. The CDR3 runs to 16 residues. Germline CDR1 SGHVS, CDR2 FQNEAQ. The V segment lost 5 bases and the J segment 5 bases; nucleotides outside the gene matches: 7. The CDR3 region has the DNA TGTGCCAGCAGCCGGACGACTAGCGGGAGGGCCGAGACCCAGTACTTC. Translating gives CASSRTTSGRAETQYF.

The V gene is TRBV7-9, the J gene TRBJ1-1, with 7 bases that match TRBD1. Trimming at V came to 8 bases and at J to 1 base, leaving 19 bases not matched to a gene. CDR3 length: 18 residues. Germline loops: CDR1 SEHNR, CDR2 FQNEAQ (reference sequence). The chain's CDR3 is CASGQKPGTVLKNTEAFF. The CDR3 region has the DNA TGTGCCAGCGGCCAAAAACCCGGGACAGTGCTAAAGAACACTGAAGCTTTCTTT. The full variable domain, with the rest looked up from reference TRBV7-9 and TRBJ1-1, is DTGVSQNPRHKITKRGQNVTFRCDPISEHNRLYWYRQTLGQGPEFLTYFQNEAQLEKSRLLSDRFSAERPKGSFSTLEIQRTEQGDSAMYLCASGQKPGTVLKNTEAFFGQGTRLTVV.